The subject of this entry is one T cell receptor beta chain. This entry comes from a study of cytomegalovirus exposure and HLA in healthy donors. This CDR3 is 18 amino acids long. Trimming took off 1 base at V and 0 bases at J, with 16 bases between the two ends. CDR1 LNHNV and CDR2 YYDKDF come from the germline V gene (reference sequence). Use of 60 Vbeta and 13 Jbeta primers characterized the PCR. Data came from immunoSEQ multiplex PCR; TCRdb stores just in-frame clones and leaves some out. The sample yields 150,000 to 200,000 clones, almost 85% seen once. The TCR sequence derives from a boy aged 5 to 17 in good health and CMV-seronegative. The sequenced material came from PBMCs. The chain couples TRBV15 to TRBJ2-1, with D possibly being TRBD2 (5 bases). CDR3: CATSRGIGTGSSYNEQFF. CDR3 bases: TGTGCCACCAGCAGAGGCATAGGCACGGGGAGCTCCTACAATGAGCAGTTCTTC.